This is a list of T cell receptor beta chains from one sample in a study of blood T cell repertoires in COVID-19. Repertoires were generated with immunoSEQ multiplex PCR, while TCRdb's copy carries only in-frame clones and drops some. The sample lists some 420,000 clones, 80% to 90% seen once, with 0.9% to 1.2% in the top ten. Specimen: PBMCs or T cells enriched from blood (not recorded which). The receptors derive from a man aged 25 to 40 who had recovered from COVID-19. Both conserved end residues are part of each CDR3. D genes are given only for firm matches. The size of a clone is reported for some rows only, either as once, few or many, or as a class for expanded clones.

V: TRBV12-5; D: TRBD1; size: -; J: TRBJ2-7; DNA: TGTGCTAGTGGACGAAATGCCGGGACAGGGGATTCCTACGAGCAGTACTTC; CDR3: CASGRNAGTGDSYEQYF
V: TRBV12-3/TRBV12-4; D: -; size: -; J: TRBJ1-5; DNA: TGTGCCAGCAGTTTCGGTAGCAATCAGCCCCAGCATTTT; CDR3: CASSFGSNQPQHF
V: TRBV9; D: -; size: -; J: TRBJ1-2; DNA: TGTGCCAGCAGCAAGGGGAACAGTGGCTACACCTTC; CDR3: CASSKGNSGYTF
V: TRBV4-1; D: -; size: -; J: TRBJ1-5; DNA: TGCGCCAGCAGCCAATCGACCGGGGTTGTTAGCAATCAGCCCCAGCATTTT; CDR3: CASSQSTGVVSNQPQHF
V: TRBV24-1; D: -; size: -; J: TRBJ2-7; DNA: TGTGCCACCAGTGCCGCGGACTCCTACGAGCAGTACTTC; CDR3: CATSAADSYEQYF
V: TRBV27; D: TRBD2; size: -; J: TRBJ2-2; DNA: TGTGCCAGCAGCCGAACGACTAGCGGGGCGAACGGGGAGCTGTTTTTT; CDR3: CASSRTTSGANGELFF
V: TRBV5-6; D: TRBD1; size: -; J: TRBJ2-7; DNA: TGTGCCTCTGGACAGGGGGCTCGCGAGCAGTACTTC; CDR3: CASGQGAREQYF
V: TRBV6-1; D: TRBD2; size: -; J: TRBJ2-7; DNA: TGTGCCAGCAGTGGCTCTAGCGGGAGGGGGGGCGACGAGCAGTACTTC; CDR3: CASSGSSGRGGDEQYF
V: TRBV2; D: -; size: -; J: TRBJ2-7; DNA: TGTGCCAGCTTTCGGGAAGACTCCTACGAGCAGTACTTC; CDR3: CASFREDSYEQYF
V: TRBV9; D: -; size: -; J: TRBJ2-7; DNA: TGTGCCAGCAGCGGTAGCGGCACCACCAACGACGAGCAGTACTTC; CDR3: CASSGSGTTNDEQYF
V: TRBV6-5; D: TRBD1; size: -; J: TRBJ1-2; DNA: TGTGCCAGCAGACCTGACAGGGAGCATGGCTACACCTTC; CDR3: CASRPDREHGYTF
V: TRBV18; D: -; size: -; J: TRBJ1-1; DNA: TGTGCCAGCTCACCACCGCCAGGGAAGGGCACTGAAGCTTTCTTT; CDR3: CASSPPPGKGTEAFF
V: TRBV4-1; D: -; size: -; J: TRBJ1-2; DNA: TGCGCCAGCAGCCAAGAGGTCAGGGAGGGACCTTATGGCTACACCTTC; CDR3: CASSQEVREGPYGYTF
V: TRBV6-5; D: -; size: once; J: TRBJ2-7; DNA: TGTGCCACAGGACTTTCAACCTACGAGCAGTACTTC; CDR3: CATGLSTYEQYF
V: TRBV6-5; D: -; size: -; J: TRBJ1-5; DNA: TGTGCCAGCAGAGATAGACACAATCAGCCCCAGCATTTT; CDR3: CASRDRHNQPQHF
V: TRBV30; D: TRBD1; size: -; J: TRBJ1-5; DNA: TGTGCCTGGAGTGTACGCAGGGGGCATCAGCCCCAGCATTTT; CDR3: CAWSVRRGHQPQHF
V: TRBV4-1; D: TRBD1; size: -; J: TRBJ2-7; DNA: TGCGCCAGCAGCCAAGACAGACAGGGGATCTCCTACGAGCAGTACTTC; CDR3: CASSQDRQGISYEQYF
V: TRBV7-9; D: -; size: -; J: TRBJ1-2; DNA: TGTGCCAGCAGCGCGCACAGTAACTATGGCTACACCTTC; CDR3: CASSAHSNYGYTF
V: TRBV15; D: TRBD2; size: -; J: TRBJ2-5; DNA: TGTGCCACCAGCCTCCAATCCGGGGGGAGTCAGACCCAGTACTTC; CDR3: CATSLQSGGSQTQYF
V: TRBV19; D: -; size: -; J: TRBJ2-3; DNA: TGTGCCAGTAGTTTTAACAATGGGCAGCAGTATTTT; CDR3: CASSFNNGQQYF
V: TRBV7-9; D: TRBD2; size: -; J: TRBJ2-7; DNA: TGTGCCAGCAGCCCATATACTAGCGGGTCTTACGAGCAGTACTTC; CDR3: CASSPYTSGSYEQYF
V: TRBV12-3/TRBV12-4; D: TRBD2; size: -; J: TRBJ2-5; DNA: TGTGCCAGCAGAAGCGGGGCCCAAGAGACCCAGTACTTC; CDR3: CASRSGAQETQYF